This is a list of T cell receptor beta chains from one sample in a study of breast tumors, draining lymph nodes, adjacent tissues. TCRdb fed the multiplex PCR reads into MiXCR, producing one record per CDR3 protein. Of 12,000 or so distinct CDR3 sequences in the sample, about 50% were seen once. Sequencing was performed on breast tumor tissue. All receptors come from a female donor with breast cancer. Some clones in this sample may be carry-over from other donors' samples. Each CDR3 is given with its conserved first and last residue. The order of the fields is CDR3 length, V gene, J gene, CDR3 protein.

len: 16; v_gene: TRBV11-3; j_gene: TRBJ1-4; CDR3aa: CASSFGGAATNEKLFF
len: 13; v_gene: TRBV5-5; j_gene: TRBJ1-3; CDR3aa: CASSLEARNTIYF
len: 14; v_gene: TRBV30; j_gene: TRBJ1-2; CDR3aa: CAWSATGGPYGYTF
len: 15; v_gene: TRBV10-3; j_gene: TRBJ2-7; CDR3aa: CAISSQGVRAYEQYF
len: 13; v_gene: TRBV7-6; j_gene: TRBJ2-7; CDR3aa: CASSSWEGNEQYF
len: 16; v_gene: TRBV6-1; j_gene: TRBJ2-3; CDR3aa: CASSQAVGLGPDTQYF
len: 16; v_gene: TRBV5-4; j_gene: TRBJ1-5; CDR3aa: CASSLGGQGSNQPQHF
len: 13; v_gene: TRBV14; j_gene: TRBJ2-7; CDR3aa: CASSSGIGGEQYF
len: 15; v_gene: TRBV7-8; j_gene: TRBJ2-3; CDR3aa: CASSLVGTITDTQYF
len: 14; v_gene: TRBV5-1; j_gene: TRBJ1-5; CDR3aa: CASSLVPDNQPQHF
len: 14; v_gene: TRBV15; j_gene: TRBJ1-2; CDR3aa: CATSSFGTGEGYTF
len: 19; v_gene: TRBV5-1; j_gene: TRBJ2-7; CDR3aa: CASSSNRPLAGGIIYEQYF
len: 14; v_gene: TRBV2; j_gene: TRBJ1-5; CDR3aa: CASSPGTPDQPQHF
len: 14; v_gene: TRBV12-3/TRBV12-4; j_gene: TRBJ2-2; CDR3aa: CASSRGQSVGELFF
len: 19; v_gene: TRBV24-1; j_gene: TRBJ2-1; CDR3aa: CATSDLPGTGGDTRNEQFF
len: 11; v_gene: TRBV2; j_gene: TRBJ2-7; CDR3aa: CASRKGYEQYF
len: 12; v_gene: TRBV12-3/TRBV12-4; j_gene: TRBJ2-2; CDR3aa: CASSAGTGELFF